This passage covers 12 T cell receptor beta chains from one sample sequenced in a study of shared clonotypes between healthy human individuals. Sequencing was performed with immunoSEQ multiplex PCR; in TCRdb, only in-frame clones are kept and a portion is missing. There are roughly 2.4 million clones in the sample; approximately 94% occur only once, and roughly 0.13% lies in the top ten. Sequencing was done on a sample of naive CD4+ T cells sorted from blood. The sample's subset: CD45RA+ positively selected. All receptors derive from a man between 18 and 35 years old in good health.

The chain uses TRBV29-1 and TRBJ2-3; TRBD2 is a possible D gene (5 bases). This CDR3 comprises 14 residues. In germline, CDR1 is SQVTM, CDR2 ANQGSEA. The germline V and J ends were trimmed by 1 base and 1 base, with 9 bases remaining between them. The CDR3 loop reads CSVEGWRGTDTQYF. CDR3 DNA: TGCAGCGTTGAAGGATGGCGGGGCACAGATACGCAGTATTTT.

Turning to this clone: The junction and the germline gene differ at one end; a read error may be behind it. J is TRBJ1-2 and V is TRBV2; no definite D call. Looked up from germline, CDR1 is SNHLY and CDR2 is FYNNEI. The CDR3 has 14 amino acids. CDR3 region: CASSEEGFNYGYTF. The CDR3 nucleotides read TGTGCCAGCAGCGAAGAAGGGTTTAACTATGGCTACACCTTC.

For this clone: This CDR3 is also generated by other DNA sequences in the sample. The rearrangement links TRBV7-2 to TRBJ2-1, with D maybe TRBD2 (5 bases). CDR3 length equals 15 residues. CDR1 SGHTA and CDR2 FQGNSA come from the germline V gene. Trimming cost V 1 base and J 3 bases, with 10 bases left between them. The CDR3: CASSLGLAIYNEQFF. Written as DNA, the CDR3 is TGTGCCAGCAGCTTAGGGCTAGCCATCTACAATGAGCAGTTCTTC.

The chain uses TRBV7-9 and TRBJ2-1; 13 positions agree with TRBD2. The CDR3 runs to 18 residues. The V gene's germline CDR1 is SEHNR and CDR2 FQNEAQ (reference sequence). J lost 1 base, V lost 5 bases, and 8 bases had no gene match. The CDR3 DNA is TGTGCCAGCAGCCACAGGACTAGCGGGGGCTCGTCCTACAATGAGCAGTTCTTC. This sequence encodes CASSHRTSGGSSYNEQFF. The whole variable domain, filled in from reference TRBV7-9 and TRBJ2-1, reads DTGVSQNPRHKITKRGQNVTFRCDPISEHNRLYWYRQTLGQGPEFLTYFQNEAQLEKSRLLSDRFSAERPKGSFSTLEIQRTEQGDSAMYLCASSHRTSGGSSYNEQFFGPGTRLTVL.

Details on this clone: Other DNA sequences in the same sample also yield this CDR3. This chain connects TRBV6-6 to TRBJ1-5, with 8 bases fitting TRBD1. Per germline, CDR1 MNHNY and CDR2 SVGAGI (reference sequence). The ends lost 3 bases at V and 4 bases at J; junction bases unmatched: 5. The CDR3 has 15 residues. CDR3 sequence (DNA): TGTGCCAGCAGTTATGGACAGGGTGGGAATCAGCCCCAGCATTTT. This sequence encodes CASSYGQGGNQPQHF.

J is TRBJ1-2 and V is TRBV5-1; 7 bases match TRBD1. The ends lost 0 bases at V and 9 bases at J; junction bases unmatched: 11. The CDR3 totals 15 residues. CDR1 and CDR2 (germline): SGHRS, YFSETQ. CDR3 protein: CASSLESGGGESYTF. In DNA form, the CDR3 reads TGCGCCAGCAGCTTGGAATCCGGAGGGGGCGAGAGCTACACCTTC.

In regard to this clone: Other DNA sequences in this sample translate to the same CDR3. The J gene is TRBJ1-2, the V gene TRBV10-3, with no clear D. With 4 bases removed from V and 3 bases from J, the gap between germline ends came to 6 bases. Germline V gives CDR1 ENHRY, CDR2 SYGVKD. There are 12 residues in the CDR3. CDR3 sequence: CAISVGDYGYTF. In DNA form, the CDR3 reads TGTGCCATCAGTGTCGGGGACTATGGCTACACCTTC.

The rearrangement uses TRBV13 and TRBJ2-2; the match to TRBD1 covers 8 bases. The length of the CDR3 is 15 residues. Germline V lookup: CDR1 PRHDT, CDR2 FYEKMQ (reference sequence). After removal of 7 bases from V and 4 bases from J, the junction contained 8 bases not matched to a gene. The CDR3 here is CASTTTGESTGELFF. DNA for the CDR3: TGTGCCAGCACCACGACAGGGGAAAGCACCGGGGAGCTGTTTTTT. Based on the CDR3 plus reference TRBV13 and TRBJ2-2, the full variable domain is AAGVIQSPRHLIKEKRETATLKCYPIPRHDTVYWYQQGPGQDPQFLISFYEKMQSDKGSIPDRFSAQQFSDYHSELNMSSLELGDSALYFCASTTTGESTGELFFGEGSRLTVL.

The sample holds one count of this clone. The chain has TRBV5-1 and TRBJ2-7; D gene uncertain. The germline gives CDR1 SGHRS, CDR2 YFSETQ. This CDR3 spans 13 amino acids. Between the trimmed V and J ends, which lost 0 bases and 4 bases, there was a span of 8 bases. The CDR3, as DNA: TGCGCCAGCAGCTTGGTTAGTTGGTACGAGCAGTACTTC. Translation gives CASSLVSWYEQYF.

The V and J genes are TRBV6-1 and TRBJ2-5; 9 bases fit TRBD1. This CDR3 spans 15 amino acids. CDR1 MNHNS and CDR2 SASEGT come from the germline V gene. With V trimmed by 7 bases and J by 1 base, 7 bases remained unmatched. The CDR3 DNA reads as TGTGCCAGCAACCTTAACAGGGGGCCCCAAGAGACCCAGTACTTC. It encodes CASNLNRGPQETQYF.

The chain recombines TRBV6-5 with TRBJ1-4; unclear D gene. CDR1 and CDR2 from the germline V gene are MNHEY and SVGAGI. The ends were cut back, 0 bases at V and 12 bases at J, with 11 bases in the middle. The CDR3 is 13 residues long. The CDR3 nucleotides are TGTGCCAGCAGTTACTCTCTGTTCGGGGAACTGTTTTTT. Encoded protein: CASSYSLFGELFF.

The chain joins TRBV10-1 to TRBJ2-1; 7 bases line up with TRBD2. V shed 3 bases, J shed 9 bases, and the junction held 8 bases outside the gene matches. The CDR3 length is 14 residues. Per the germline V gene, CDR1 is WNHNN and CDR2 is SYGVQD (reference sequence). CDR3 sequence reads: CASSDGRASSEQFF. In DNA form, the CDR3 reads TGCGCCAGCAGTGATGGGAGGGCCTCGAGTGAGCAGTTCTTC.